This TCR beta chain was profiled in a study of beta chain features in type 1 diabetes. After removal of 5 bases from V and 5 bases from J, the junction contained 6 bases not matched to a gene. This CDR3 has 14 residues. CDR1 SGHTA and CDR2 FQGNSA come from the germline V gene. Every isolated RNA sample was fully reverse transcribed, so sequencing captured expressed TCRB transcripts. Mean read depth for naive, central memory and regulatory T cell samples was about 3.6 million reads. Sequencing was performed with immunoSEQ multiplex PCR; in TCRdb, only in-frame clones are kept and a portion is missing. Of some 330,000 clones in the sample, approximately 10% were seen once. Via CD45RO/CCR7/CD25/CD127/CD95/CD27, cells of the CD4+ naive, central memory, regulatory and stem cell-like memory subsets were sorted. Sorted cells reached over 95% purity in every population. This clone has only a few counts. The identical CDR3 is also encoded by other nucleotide sequences in the sample.

The origin of this receptor is a woman in her 30s in good health. Sequenced input: naive CD4+ T cells from blood. V is TRBV7-2 and J is TRBJ2-5; 9 bases align to TRBD1. CDR3: CASSPGQGRETQYF. As DNA, the CDR3 is TGTGCCAGCAGCCCCGGACAGGGGCGGGAGACCCAGTACTTC.